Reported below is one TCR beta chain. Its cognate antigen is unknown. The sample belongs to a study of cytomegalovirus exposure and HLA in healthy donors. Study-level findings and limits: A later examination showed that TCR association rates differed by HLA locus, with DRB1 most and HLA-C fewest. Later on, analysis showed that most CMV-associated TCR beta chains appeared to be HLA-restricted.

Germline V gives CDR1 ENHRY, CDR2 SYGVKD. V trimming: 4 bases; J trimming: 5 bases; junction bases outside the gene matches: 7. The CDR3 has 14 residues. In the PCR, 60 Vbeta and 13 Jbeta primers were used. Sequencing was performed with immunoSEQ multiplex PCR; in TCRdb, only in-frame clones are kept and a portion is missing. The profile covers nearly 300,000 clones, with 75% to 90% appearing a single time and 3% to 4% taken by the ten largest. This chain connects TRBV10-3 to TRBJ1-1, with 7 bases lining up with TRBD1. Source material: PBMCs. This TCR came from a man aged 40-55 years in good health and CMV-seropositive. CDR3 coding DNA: TGTGCCATCAGTGTGGGACAGCACAGGACTGAAGCTTTCTTT. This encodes CAISVGQHRTEAFF.